This TCR beta chain was retrieved from a study of T-cell memory formation after mild COVID-19. General observations from the study: Memory sampled before infection contained some responding clones, suggesting cross-reactive memory joined.

In this sample, this clonotype turned up a few times. Its antigen is not identified. Germline CDR1 is DFQATT and CDR2 is SNEGSKA (reference sequence). The CDR3 consists of 16 residues. The V and J ends lost 6 bases and 0 bases respectively, with 18 bases between them. Each CDR3 protein is one row after TCRdb ran MiXCR on the 5' RACE reads. The sample consists of hundreds of thousands of distinct CDR3 sequences, roughly an eighth of them appearing once. The TCR comes from a man aged 18 to 35 who had mild COVID-19 (a few samples of this study predate the infection). Cell type and time point are not known. V and J are TRBV20-1 and TRBJ2-1; a weak D match, TRBD2 (6 bases). The sample taken for sequencing was PBMCs or a T cell subset sorted from them (not recorded which). CDR3 region: CSALRTTGDSYNEQFF. The CDR3 DNA is TGCAGTGCGCTGCGGACCACGGGGGACTCCTACAATGAGCAGTTCTTC.